The 19 T cell receptor beta chains below come from one sample, sequenced in a study of PD-1 blockade in classical Hodgkin lymphoma. The time point: newly diagnosed, previously untreated cHL patient sample. The table came from immunoSEQ multiplex PCR; TCRdb's copy has only in-frame clones and leaves some out. The data hold tens of thousands of clones, with nearly 95% observed a single time. Sequenced sample: peripheral blood mononuclear cells (PBMCs). All receptors derive from a human donor with classical Hodgkin lymphoma.

The sample holds one count of this clone. The chain couples TRBV7-2 to TRBJ2-3, with 9 bases lining up with TRBD2. The germline V gene has CDR1 SGHTA and CDR2 FQGNSA. The CDR3 spans 19 residues. V was pared by 4 bases and J by 1 base, with 15 bases of the junction left unmatched. The CDR3 DNA sequence: TGTGCCAGCAGCTCGGGATGGGTTAATAGCGGGGGACGCACAGATACGCAGTATTTT. Translating gives CASSSGWVNSGGRTDTQYF.

This clone was counted a single time. The chain carries TRBV19 and TRBJ2-7; no clear D gene. The ends were cut back, 4 bases at V and 3 bases at J, with 7 bases in the middle. Germline V gives CDR1 LNHDA, CDR2 SQIVND (reference sequence). The CDR3 sequence is 12 residues long. CDR3 coding DNA: TGTGCCAGTAGTAGTACGGGCTACGAGCAGTACTTC. Translated, it gives CASSSTGYEQYF. Together with reference TRBV19 and TRBJ2-7, the CDR3 gives the full variable domain: DGGITQSPKYLFRKEGQNVTLSCEQNLNHDAMYWYRQDPGQGLRLIYYSQIVNDFQKGDIAEGYSVSREKKESFPLTVTSAQKNPTAFYLCASSSTGYEQYFGPGTRLTVT.

The chain links TRBV5-1 to TRBJ2-7, with 9 bases that match TRBD1. Germline CDR1 SGHRS, CDR2 YFSETQ. The V and J ends lost 4 bases and 3 bases, in that order; junction bases with no gene match: 5. The CDR3 covers 14 residues. CDR3 loop: CASSRQGEIYEQYF. The CDR3 DNA reads as TGCGCCAGCAGCCGACAGGGGGAAATCTACGAGCAGTACTTC.

The V gene is TRBV9, the J gene TRBJ2-1; TRBD1 agrees at 8 bases. The CDR3 spans 15 residues. Unmatched junction bases numbered 9, after V lost 3 bases and J lost 7 bases. Germline V CDR1 and CDR2: SGDLS, YYNGEE. The CDR3 spells CASSALGQGENEQFF. The CDR3 DNA sequence: TGTGCCAGCAGCGCCCTAGGACAGGGCGAGAATGAGCAGTTCTTC. Full variable domain (rest looked up from reference TRBV9 and TRBJ2-1): DSGVTQTPKHLITATGQRVTLRCSPRSGDLSVYWYQQSLDQGLQFLIQYYNGEERAKGNILERFSAQQFPDLHSELNLSSLELGDSALYFCASSALGQGENEQFFGPGTRLTVL.

The chain carries TRBV29-1 and TRBJ1-2; D uncertain. V was cut by 6 bases and J by 8 bases, with 19 bases left in between. CDR1 SQVTM and CDR2 ANQGSEA come from the germline V gene. This CDR3 has 13 residues. As DNA, the CDR3 is TGCAGCGTGGGAGACGTCCCCACAAGGGGCTACACCTTC. Amino acids: CSVGDVPTRGYTF. The variable domain in full, with the rest retrieved from reference TRBV29-1 and TRBJ1-2, is SAVISQKPSRDICQRGTSLTIQCQVDSQVTMMFWYRQQPGQSLTLIATANQGSEATYESGFVIDKFPISRPNLTFSTLTVSNMSPEDSSIYLCSVGDVPTRGYTFGSGTRLTVV.

The chain carries TRBV7-3 and TRBJ1-1, with D unresolved. CDR1 and CDR2 (germline): SGHTA, FQGTGA. Trimming took off 5 bases at V and 4 bases at J, with 20 bases between the two ends. The CDR3 covers 16 residues. The CDR3 protein is CASSPEGGMVFTEAFF. The CDR3 region has the DNA TGTGCCAGCAGCCCCGAGGGAGGGATGGTTTTCACTGAAGCTTTCTTT.

This clone was recorded a few times. One junction end disagrees with the germline gene, perhaps due to a read error. V and J are TRBV6-4 and TRBJ2-2; no firm D call. Germline-derived CDR1 and CDR2 are MRHNA and SNTAGT. The CDR3 totals 13 residues. CDR3 in DNA: TGTGCCAGCAGTGCGACGAATACCGGGGAGCTGTTTTTT. It yields the protein CASSATNTGELFF.

The chain couples TRBV28 to TRBJ1-4; D gene uncertain. The CDR3 runs to 14 residues. The V and J ends lost 5 bases and 6 bases respectively, with 13 bases between them. Germline V lookup: CDR1 MDHEN, CDR2 SYDVKM. The CDR3 DNA sequence: TGTGCCAGCAGTGTGACGGCCGTGGATGAAAAACTGTTTTTT. Its protein product is CASSVTAVDEKLFF.

The chain uses TRBV7-3 and TRBJ2-3, with D perhaps being TRBD1 or TRBD2 (5 bases each). Germline assignment: CDR1 SGHTA and CDR2 FQGTGA. The CDR3 contains 12 residues. V dropped 3 bases and J dropped 10 bases, with 11 bases sitting between them. The CDR3 loop reads CASSLGRAPQYF. The CDR3 DNA reads TGTGCCAGCAGCTTGGGACGGGCCCCGCAGTATTTT.

This chain links TRBV15 with TRBJ1-6; weak D call: TRBD1 (5 bases). The V and J ends lost 5 bases and 8 bases respectively, with 10 bases between them. The CDR3 is 13 residues long. The germline V gene has CDR1 LNHNV and CDR2 YYDKDF (reference sequence). The CDR3 nucleotides are TGTGCCACCAGCGGGGACGATCATTCACCCCTCCACTTT. Encoded protein: CATSGDDHSPLHF.

The chain couples TRBV7-9 to TRBJ2-7, with D perhaps assigned TRBD1 or TRBD2 (5 bases each). CDR1 is SEHNR and CDR2 is FQNEAQ in the germline V gene (reference sequence). The CDR3 extends over 14 amino acids. Between the trimmed V and J ends, which lost 5 bases and 0 bases, there was a span of 11 bases. Written as DNA, the CDR3 is TGTGCCAGCAGCGACCGGGACCGCTCCTACGAGCAGTACTTC. It codes for CASSDRDRSYEQYF.

Only one count was recorded for this clone. The chain joins TRBV9 to TRBJ1-4; the D is unclear. Germline CDR1 is SGDLS and CDR2 is YYNGEE. The CDR3 loop spans 14 amino acids. V lost 3 bases and J 4 bases, leaving 10 bases between the germline ends. The CDR3 DNA sequence: TGTGCCAGCAGCGAGCGGGGAATTAATGAAAAACTGTTTTTT. Encoded protein: CASSERGINEKLFF.

J is TRBJ2-6 and V is TRBV30; possible D gene TRBD1, 5 bases. CDR3 length: 16 residues. Per germline, CDR1 GTSNPN and CDR2 SVGIG (reference sequence). V was pared by 2 bases and J by 0 bases, with 11 bases between. CDR3 sequence (DNA): TGTGCCTGGAGTTCGACAGAGTACTCTGGGGCCAACGTCCTGACTTTC. It is translated as CAWSSTEYSGANVLTF.

The gene calls are TRBV30 and TRBJ2-1, with D unclear. The CDR3 consists of 11 residues. CDR1 is GTSNPN and CDR2 is SVGIG in the germline V gene (reference sequence). V was trimmed by 1 base and J by 6 bases, leaving 4 bases between them. The CDR3 region has the DNA TGTGCCTGGAGTGGCAGCAATGAGCAGTTCTTC. This translates into CAWSGSNEQFF.

The chain links TRBV7-9 to TRBJ1-2; unclear D gene. The germline V and J ends were trimmed by 9 bases and 3 bases, with 20 bases remaining between them. The CDR3 sequence is 15 residues long. Germline V gene data show CDR1 as SEHNR and CDR2 as FQNEAQ (reference sequence). CDR3 in DNA: TGTGCCAGTAAAAACGGGTACTACCGAGACTATGGCTACACCTTC. Protein sequence: CASKNGYYRDYGYTF.

CDR3 sequence reads: CASSYQGVLDTQYF. DNA of the CDR3: TGTGCCAGCAGTTATCAAGGGGTCCTAGATACGCAGTATTTT. The chain recombines TRBV6-6 with TRBJ2-3; D might be TRBD1 (5 bases). V was pared by 3 bases and J by 5 bases, with 12 bases between. The germline V gene encodes CDR1 MNHNY and CDR2 SVGAGI (reference sequence). The CDR3 runs 14 residues.

The rearrangement uses TRBV4-3 and TRBJ1-1; D gene uncertain. CDR1 and CDR2 from the germline V gene are LGHNA and YSLEER. Trimming cost V 0 bases and J 8 bases, with 13 bases left between them. The CDR3 has 14 residues. The CDR3 is CASSQEYRLYEAFF. In DNA, the CDR3 is TGCGCCAGCAGCCAAGAATATAGACTCTACGAAGCTTTCTTT.

The V call is TRBV5-6, the J call TRBJ1-2, with D perhaps TRBD1 (5 bases). Trimming left V 2 bases short and J 3 bases short, with 8 bases between. CDR1 SGHDT and CDR2 YYEEEE come from the germline V gene. There are 13 residues in the CDR3. For the CDR3, the DNA is TGTGCCAGCAGCTTTTTGGGGGACTATGGCTACACCTTC. Residues: CASSFLGDYGYTF.

The chain joins TRBV6-1 to TRBJ2-2; no clear D. Germline CDR1 is MNHNS and CDR2 is SASEGT. V shed 4 bases and J shed 2 bases, with 11 bases lying between them. CDR3 size: 15 residues. CDR3 bases: TGTGCCAGCAGTGCGCAGGCCCTCAACACCGGGGAGCTGTTTTTT. This sequence encodes CASSAQALNTGELFF.